Each of the 14 T cell receptor beta chains below was sequenced from the same sample in a study of cytomegalovirus exposure and HLA in healthy donors. PCR was performed using 60 Vbeta and 13 Jbeta primers. Profiling relied on immunoSEQ multiplex PCR, and the TCRdb table lists in-frame clones only, not all of them. The sample lists about 120,000 clones; about 80% were seen once. The specimen sequenced was PBMCs. The receptors stem from a man under 40 in good health and CMV-seronegative.

The chain carries TRBV5-1 and TRBJ2-7, with D tentatively TRBD1 (5 bases). The CDR3 has 16 residues. V lost 0 bases, J lost 4 bases, and 17 bases lay in between. The germline CDR1 and CDR2 sequences are SGHRS and YFSETQ. CDR3 DNA sequence: TGCGCCAGCAGCTTGGATTTTGGGGCAGCCCCATACGAGCAGTACTTC. Amino acid sequence: CASSLDFGAAPYEQYF.

This clone was counted a single time. The chain carries TRBV11-3 and TRBJ2-1; a possible D gene is TRBD2 (5 bases). Germline V gene sequence: CDR1 SGHNT, CDR2 YENEEA. Trimming left V 2 bases short and J 0 bases short, with 23 bases between. CDR3 length: 20 amino acids. DNA of the CDR3: TGTGCCAGCAGCTTAAAAGGTGATCCGGTTAGGAGCGGCTCCTACAATGAGCAGTTCTTC. Translation gives CASSLKGDPVRSGSYNEQFF.

This clone was picked up a small number of times. The CDR3 DNA is TGCAGCGTTGAAACAGAGAGCAATCAGCCCCAGCATTTT. This sequence encodes CSVETESNQPQHF. The gene calls are TRBV29-1 and TRBJ1-5, with D unclear. CDR3 size: 13 residues. Germline V gene lookup returns CDR1 SQVTM and CDR2 ANQGSEA. Trimming stripped 2 bases from V and 1 base from J, with 6 bases between.

V and J are TRBV7-9 and TRBJ2-2; weak D call: TRBD1 (6 bases). Germline CDR1 is SEHNR and CDR2 is FQNEAQ (reference sequence). The CDR3 contains 15 residues. Trimming pared 3 bases from V and 3 bases from J, leaving 11 bases between. In nucleotides, the CDR3 is TGTGCCAGCAGCTTGCAGGGGCTCGACACCGGGGAGCTGTTTTTT. Protein sequence: CASSLQGLDTGELFF. Based on the CDR3 plus reference TRBV7-9 and TRBJ2-2, the full variable domain is DTGVSQNPRHKITKRGQNVTFRCDPISEHNRLYWYRQTLGQGPEFLTYFQNEAQLEKSRLLSDRFSAERPKGSFSTLEIQRTEQGDSAMYLCASSLQGLDTGELFFGEGSRLTVL.

The genes are TRBV14 and TRBJ2-5, with a tentative D call TRBD1 (5 bases). The J call may be incorrect, as the DNA end agrees better with TRBJ2-7. This CDR3 region has 15 residues. Per the germline V gene, CDR1 is SGHDN and CDR2 is FVKESK. CDR3 protein: CASSPPGSVPYEQYF. The CDR3 nucleotides are TGTGCCAGCAGCCCCCCAGGGTCCGTCCCCTACGAGCAGTACTTC.

This clone was detected once. V is TRBV20-1 and J is TRBJ2-7, with 7 bases that match TRBD1. Germline-derived CDR1 and CDR2 are DFQATT and SNEGSKA (reference sequence). Trimming removed 7 bases from V and 6 bases from J; junction bases left unmatched: 6. The CDR3 sequence is 11 residues long. The CDR3 reads CSVSQGSEQYF. As DNA, the CDR3 is TGCAGTGTCTCACAGGGGAGCGAGCAGTACTTC.

This clone was observed a handful of times. V usage is TRBV6-1 and J usage is TRBJ2-7, with D possibly being TRBD2 (6 bases). Germline V gene data show CDR1 as MNHNS and CDR2 as SASEGT. The V end was cut by 6 bases, the J end by 2 bases, with 14 bases between. The CDR3 has 14 amino acids. In DNA, the CDR3 is TGTGCCAGCAGGGGCGGGGCTGGGACCTACGAGCAGTACTTC. Translation gives CASRGGAGTYEQYF.

As for this clone: The junction and the germline gene differ at one end; a read error may be behind it. J is TRBJ2-3 and V is TRBV5-1; 9 nucleotides line up with TRBD2. This CDR3 has 14 residues. CDR1 and CDR2 (germline): SGHRS, YFSETQ. The CDR3, as DNA: TGCGCCAGCAGCACGGGGACTAGCAGAGATACGCAGTATTTT. Encoded protein: CASSTGTSRDTQYF.

The count of this clone is one. V gene TRBV5-1 combines with J gene TRBJ2-1; 8 bases match TRBD2. Germline V lookup: CDR1 SGHRS, CDR2 YFSETQ. The CDR3 length is 12 residues. The J segment lost 10 bases and the V segment lost 3 bases, leaving 3 bases of the junction unmatched. CDR3 coding DNA: TGCGCCAGCAGCTGGGGACTAGACGAGCAGTTCTTC. Protein sequence: CASSWGLDEQFF.

This chain's CDR3 is CASSEGVSYEQYF. In nucleotides, the CDR3 is TGTGCCAGCAGCGAGGGGGTCTCCTACGAGCAGTACTTC. The chain recombines TRBV6-5 with TRBJ2-7; tentative D call: TRBD1 (6 bases). Germline-derived CDR1 and CDR2 are MNHEY and SVGAGI. Trimming left V 6 bases short and J 0 bases short, with 9 bases between. CDR3 length: 13 amino acids.

This chain connects TRBV4-3 to TRBJ2-2; D gene ambiguous. Trimming took off 8 bases at V and 0 bases at J, with 7 bases between the two ends. The CDR3 is 13 residues long. Germline V CDR1 and CDR2: LGHNA, YSLEER. The DNA for the CDR3 is TGCGCCAGCGGTGAGGCGAACACCGGGGAGCTGTTTTTT. It is translated as CASGEANTGELFF.

This chain connects TRBV7-9 to TRBJ2-3; the match to TRBD1 covers 7 bases. Germline V CDR1 and CDR2: SEHNR, FQNEAQ (reference sequence). The CDR3 is made up of 15 amino acids. V trimming: 5 bases; J trimming: 1 base; junction bases outside the gene matches: 6. Written as DNA, the CDR3 is TGTGCCAGCAGCCCGGGGCAGGGGGGCACAGATACGCAGTATTTT. Residues: CASSPGQGGTDTQYF. The entire variable domain, with the rest obtained from reference TRBV7-9 and TRBJ2-3, is as follows: DTGVSQNPRHKITKRGQNVTFRCDPISEHNRLYWYRQTLGQGPEFLTYFQNEAQLEKSRLLSDRFSAERPKGSFSTLEIQRTEQGDSAMYLCASSPGQGGTDTQYFGPGTRLTVL.

The chain uses TRBV4-1 and TRBJ2-7; 14 bases are a match to TRBD2. Germline CDR1 is MGHRA and CDR2 is YSYEKL. The CDR3 consists of 18 residues. V dropped 4 bases and J dropped 5; count of bases not matched to a gene: 13. The CDR3 nucleotides are TGCGCCAGCAGCCGAAAGATGGGGACTAGCGGGAGTGATCACGAGCAGTACTTC. It translates to CASSRKMGTSGSDHEQYF.

The chain recombines TRBV7-2 with TRBJ2-7, with a possible D match to TRBD2 (5 bases). Trimming removed 1 base from V and 5 bases from J, with 15 bases in between. CDR3 length: 15 amino acids. The germline V gene encodes CDR1 SGHTA and CDR2 FQGNSA. Written as DNA, the CDR3 is TGTGCCAGCAGCTTAGTTGCTCTAGCTCCCCACGAGCAGTACTTC. This translates into CASSLVALAPHEQYF.